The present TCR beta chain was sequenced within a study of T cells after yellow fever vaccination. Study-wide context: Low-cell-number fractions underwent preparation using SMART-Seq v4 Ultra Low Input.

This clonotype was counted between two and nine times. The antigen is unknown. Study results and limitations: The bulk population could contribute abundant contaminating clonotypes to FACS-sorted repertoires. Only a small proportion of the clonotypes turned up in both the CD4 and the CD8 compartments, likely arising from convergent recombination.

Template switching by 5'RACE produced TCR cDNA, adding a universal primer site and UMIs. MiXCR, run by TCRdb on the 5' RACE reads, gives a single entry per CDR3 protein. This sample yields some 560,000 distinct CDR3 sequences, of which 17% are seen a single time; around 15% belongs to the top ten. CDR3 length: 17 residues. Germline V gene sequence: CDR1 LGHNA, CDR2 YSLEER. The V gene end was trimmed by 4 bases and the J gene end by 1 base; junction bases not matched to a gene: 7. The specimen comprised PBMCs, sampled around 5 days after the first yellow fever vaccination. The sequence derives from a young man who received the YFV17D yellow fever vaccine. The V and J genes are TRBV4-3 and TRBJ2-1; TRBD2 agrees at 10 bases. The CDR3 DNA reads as TGCGCCAGCAGCCCTGGGTTAGCGGGGGGATCCTACAATGAGCAGTTCTTC. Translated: CASSPGLAGGSYNEQFF.